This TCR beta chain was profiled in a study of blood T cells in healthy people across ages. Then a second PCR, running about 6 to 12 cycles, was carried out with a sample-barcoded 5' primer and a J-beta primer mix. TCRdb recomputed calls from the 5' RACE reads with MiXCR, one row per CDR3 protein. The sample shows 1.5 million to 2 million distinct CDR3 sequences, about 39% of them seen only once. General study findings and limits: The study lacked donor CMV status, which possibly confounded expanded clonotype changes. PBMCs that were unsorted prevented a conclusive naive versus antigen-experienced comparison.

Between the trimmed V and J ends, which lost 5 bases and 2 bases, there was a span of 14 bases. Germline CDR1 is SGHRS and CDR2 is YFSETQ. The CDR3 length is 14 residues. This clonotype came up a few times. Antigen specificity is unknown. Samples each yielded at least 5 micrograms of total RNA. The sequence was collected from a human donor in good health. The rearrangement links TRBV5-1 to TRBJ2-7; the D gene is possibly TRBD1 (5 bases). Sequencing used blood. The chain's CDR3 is CASRLPGKAYEQYF. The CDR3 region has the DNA TGCGCCAGCAGGCTTCCAGGGAAAGCCTACGAGCAGTACTTC.